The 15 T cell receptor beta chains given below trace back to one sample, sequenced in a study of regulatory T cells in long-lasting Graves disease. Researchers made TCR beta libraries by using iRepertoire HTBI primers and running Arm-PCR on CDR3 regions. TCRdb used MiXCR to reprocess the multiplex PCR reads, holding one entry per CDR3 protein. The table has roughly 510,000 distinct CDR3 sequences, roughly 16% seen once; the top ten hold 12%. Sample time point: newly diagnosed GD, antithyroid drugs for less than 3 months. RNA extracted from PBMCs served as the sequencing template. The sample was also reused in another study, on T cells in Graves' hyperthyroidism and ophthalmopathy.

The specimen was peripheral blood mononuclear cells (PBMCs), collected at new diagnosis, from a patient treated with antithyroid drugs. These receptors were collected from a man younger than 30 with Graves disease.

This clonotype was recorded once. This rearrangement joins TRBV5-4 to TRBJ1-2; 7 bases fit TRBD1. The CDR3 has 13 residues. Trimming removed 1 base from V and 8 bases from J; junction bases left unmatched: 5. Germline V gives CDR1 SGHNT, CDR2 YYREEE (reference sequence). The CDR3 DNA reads TGTGCCAGCAGCTTGTTGACAGGGCGCGGCTACACCTTC. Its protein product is CASSLLTGRGYTF. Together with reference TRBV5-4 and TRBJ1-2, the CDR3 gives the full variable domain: ETGVTQSPTHLIKTRGQQVTLRCSSQSGHNTVSWYQQALGQGPQFIFQYYREEENGRGNFPPRFSGLQFPNYSSELNVNALELDDSALYLCASSLLTGRGYTFGSGTRLTVV.

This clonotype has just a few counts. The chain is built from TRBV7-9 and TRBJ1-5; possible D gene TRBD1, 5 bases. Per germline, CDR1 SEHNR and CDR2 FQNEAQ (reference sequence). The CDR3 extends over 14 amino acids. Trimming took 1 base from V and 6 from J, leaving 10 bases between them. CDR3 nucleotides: TGTGCCAGCAGCTTAGGGGGGTTGAGTCAGCCCCAGCATTTT. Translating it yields CASSLGGLSQPQHF.

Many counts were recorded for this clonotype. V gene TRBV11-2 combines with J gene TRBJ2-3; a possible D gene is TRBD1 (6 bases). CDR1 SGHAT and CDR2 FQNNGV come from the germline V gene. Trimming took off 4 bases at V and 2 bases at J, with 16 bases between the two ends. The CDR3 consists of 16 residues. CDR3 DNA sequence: TGTGCCAGCAGCTATGGGTACAGGGAAATCACAGATACGCAGTATTTT. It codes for CASSYGYREITDTQYF.

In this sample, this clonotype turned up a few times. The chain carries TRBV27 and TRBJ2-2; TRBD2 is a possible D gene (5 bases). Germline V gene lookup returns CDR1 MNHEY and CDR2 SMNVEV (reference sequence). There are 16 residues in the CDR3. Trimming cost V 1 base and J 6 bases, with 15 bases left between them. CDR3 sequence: CASSLFRGPSAGELFF. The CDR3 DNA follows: TGTGCCAGCAGTTTATTTCGCGGGCCCAGCGCCGGGGAGCTGTTTTTT.

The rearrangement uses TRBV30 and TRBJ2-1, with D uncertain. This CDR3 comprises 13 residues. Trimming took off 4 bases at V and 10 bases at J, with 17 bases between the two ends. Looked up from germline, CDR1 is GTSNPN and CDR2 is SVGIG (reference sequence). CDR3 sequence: CAWTIVPRTEQFF. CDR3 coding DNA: TGTGCCTGGACCATAGTACCTAGAACGGAGCAGTTCTTC.

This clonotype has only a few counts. CDR3: CASSPRGDLGTEAFF. CDR3 DNA: TGTGCCAGCAGCCCCCGTGGGGACTTAGGCACTGAAGCTTTCTTT. The chain carries TRBV9 and TRBJ1-1; TRBD1 might be the D (5 bases). V gave up 4 bases and J gave up 4 bases, with 17 bases separating them. Per germline, CDR1 SGDLS and CDR2 YYNGEE. The CDR3 extends over 15 amino acids. Based on the CDR3 plus reference TRBV9 and TRBJ1-1, the full variable domain is DSGVTQTPKHLITATGQRVTLRCSPRSGDLSVYWYQQSLDQGLQFLIQYYNGEERAKGNILERFSAQQFPDLHSELNLSSLELGDSALYFCASSPRGDLGTEAFFGQGTRLTVV.

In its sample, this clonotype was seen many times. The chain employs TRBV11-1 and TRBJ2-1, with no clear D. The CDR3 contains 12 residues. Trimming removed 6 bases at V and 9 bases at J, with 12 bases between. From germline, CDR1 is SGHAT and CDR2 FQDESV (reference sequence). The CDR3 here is CASRRDAGEQFF. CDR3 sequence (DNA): TGTGCCAGCAGACGTGACGCCGGTGAGCAGTTCTTC.

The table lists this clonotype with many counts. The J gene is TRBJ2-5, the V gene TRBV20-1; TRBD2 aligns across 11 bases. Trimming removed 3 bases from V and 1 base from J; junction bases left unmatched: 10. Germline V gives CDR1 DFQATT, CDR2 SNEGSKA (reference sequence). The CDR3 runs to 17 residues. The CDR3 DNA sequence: TGCAGTGCTAGTCGGCTAGCGGGAGGCAGCCCCCAAGAGACCCAGTACTTC. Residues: CSASRLAGGSPQETQYF.

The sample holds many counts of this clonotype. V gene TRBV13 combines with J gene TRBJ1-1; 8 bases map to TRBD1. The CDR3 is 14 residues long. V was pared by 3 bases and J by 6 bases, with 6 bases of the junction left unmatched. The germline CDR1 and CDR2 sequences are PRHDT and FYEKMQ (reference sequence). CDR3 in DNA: TGTGCCAGCAGCTTCTTGGACAGGGCACCTGAAGCTTTCTTT. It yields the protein CASSFLDRAPEAFF.

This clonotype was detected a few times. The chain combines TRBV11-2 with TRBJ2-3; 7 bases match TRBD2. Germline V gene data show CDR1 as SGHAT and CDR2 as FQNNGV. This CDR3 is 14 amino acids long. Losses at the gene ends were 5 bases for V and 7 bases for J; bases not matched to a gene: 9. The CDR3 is CASSPGLSGNTQYF. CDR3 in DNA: TGTGCCAGCAGCCCGGGACTATCGGGAAATACGCAGTATTTT.

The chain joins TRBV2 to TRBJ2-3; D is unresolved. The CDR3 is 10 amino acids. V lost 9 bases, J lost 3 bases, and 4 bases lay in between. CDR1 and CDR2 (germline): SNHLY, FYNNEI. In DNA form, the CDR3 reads TGTGCCAGTTTAACAGATACGCAGTATTTT. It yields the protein CASLTDTQYF.

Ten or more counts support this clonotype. The CDR3 region is CASRLSGGIHNEQYF. For the CDR3, the DNA is TGTGCCAGCAGGCTTAGCGGGGGAATCCACAACGAGCAGTACTTC. The chain joins TRBV12-3 or TRBV12-4 to TRBJ2-7, with 9 bases aligning to TRBD2. This CDR3 has 15 residues. V shed 6 bases, J shed 5 bases, and the junction held 11 bases outside the gene matches.

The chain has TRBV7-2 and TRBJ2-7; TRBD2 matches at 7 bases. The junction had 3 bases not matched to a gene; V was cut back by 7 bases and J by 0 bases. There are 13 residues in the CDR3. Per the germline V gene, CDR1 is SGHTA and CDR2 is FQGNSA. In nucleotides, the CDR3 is TGTGCCAGCACTACTAGCGACTCCTACGAGCAGTACTTC. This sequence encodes CASTTSDSYEQYF.

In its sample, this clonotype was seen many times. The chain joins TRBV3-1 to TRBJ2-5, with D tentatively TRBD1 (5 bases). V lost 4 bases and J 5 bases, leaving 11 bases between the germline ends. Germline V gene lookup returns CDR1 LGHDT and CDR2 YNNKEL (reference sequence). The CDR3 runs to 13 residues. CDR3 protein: CASSRRRAETQYF. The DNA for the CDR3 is TGTGCCAGCAGCCGACGCAGGGCGGAGACCCAGTACTTC.

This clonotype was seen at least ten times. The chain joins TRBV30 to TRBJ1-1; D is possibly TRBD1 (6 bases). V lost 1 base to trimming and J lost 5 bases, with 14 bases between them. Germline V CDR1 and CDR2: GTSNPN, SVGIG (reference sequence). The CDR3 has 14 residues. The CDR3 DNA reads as TGTGCCTGGAGTGAGGACAGATTCGGTACTGAAGCTTTCTTT. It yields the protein CAWSEDRFGTEAFF.